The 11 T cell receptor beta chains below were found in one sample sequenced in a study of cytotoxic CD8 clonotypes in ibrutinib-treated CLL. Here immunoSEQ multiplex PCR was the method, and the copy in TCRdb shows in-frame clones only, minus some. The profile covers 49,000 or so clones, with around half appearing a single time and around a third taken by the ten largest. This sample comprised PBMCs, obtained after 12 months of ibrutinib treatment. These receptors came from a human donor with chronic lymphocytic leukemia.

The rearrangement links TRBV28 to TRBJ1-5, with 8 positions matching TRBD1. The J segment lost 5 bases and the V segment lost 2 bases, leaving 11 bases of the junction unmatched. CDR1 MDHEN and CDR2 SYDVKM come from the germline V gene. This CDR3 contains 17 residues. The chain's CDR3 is CASSLHPGQGSYQPQHF. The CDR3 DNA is TGTGCCAGCAGTTTACACCCCGGACAGGGAAGCTATCAGCCCCAGCATTTT.

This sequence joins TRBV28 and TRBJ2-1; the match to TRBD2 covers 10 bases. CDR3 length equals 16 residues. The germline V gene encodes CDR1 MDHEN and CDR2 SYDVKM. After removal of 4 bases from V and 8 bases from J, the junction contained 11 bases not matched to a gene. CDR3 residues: CASSSQREGLLYEQFF. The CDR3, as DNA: TGTGCCAGCAGTTCCCAGCGGGAGGGCCTGTTGTATGAGCAGTTCTTC.

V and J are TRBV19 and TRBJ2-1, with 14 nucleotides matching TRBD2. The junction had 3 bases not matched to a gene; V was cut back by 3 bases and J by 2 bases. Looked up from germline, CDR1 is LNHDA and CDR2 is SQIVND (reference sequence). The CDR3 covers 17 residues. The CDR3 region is CASSMGLAGVTYNEQFF. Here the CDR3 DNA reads TGTGCCAGTAGTATGGGACTAGCGGGAGTGACCTACAATGAGCAGTTCTTC.

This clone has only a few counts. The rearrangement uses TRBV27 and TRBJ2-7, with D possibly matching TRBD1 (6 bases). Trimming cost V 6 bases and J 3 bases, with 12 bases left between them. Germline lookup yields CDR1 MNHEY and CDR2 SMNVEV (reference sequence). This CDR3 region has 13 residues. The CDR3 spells CASRLTGSYEQYF. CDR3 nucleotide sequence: TGTGCCAGCAGACTTACAGGGAGCTACGAGCAGTACTTC.

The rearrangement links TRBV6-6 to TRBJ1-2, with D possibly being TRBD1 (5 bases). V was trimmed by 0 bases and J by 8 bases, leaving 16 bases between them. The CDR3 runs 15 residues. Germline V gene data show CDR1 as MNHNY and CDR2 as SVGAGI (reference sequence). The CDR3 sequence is CASSYSKWDAGGYTF. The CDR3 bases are TGTGCCAGCAGTTACTCGAAATGGGACGCCGGGGGCTACACCTTC.

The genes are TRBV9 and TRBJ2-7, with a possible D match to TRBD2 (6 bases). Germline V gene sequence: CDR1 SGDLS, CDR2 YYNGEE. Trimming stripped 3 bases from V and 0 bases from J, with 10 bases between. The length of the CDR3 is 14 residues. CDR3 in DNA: TGTGCCAGCAGCGAGAGGCGGGACTCCTACGAGCAGTACTTC. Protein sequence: CASSERRDSYEQYF.

The CDR3 region is CASSSLAGAEAKNIQYF. CDR3 DNA: TGTGCCAGCAGCTCACTAGCGGGAGCGGAGGCCAAAAACATTCAGTACTTC. V usage is TRBV13 and J usage is TRBJ2-4, with TRBD2 matching over 11 bases. V gave up 4 bases and J gave up 1 base; unmatched junction bases: 6. CDR1 and CDR2 from the germline V gene are PRHDT and FYEKMQ (reference sequence). CDR3 length: 17 amino acids.

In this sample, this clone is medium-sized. CDR3 bases: TGTGCCAGCAGTTCACGAGGGGCCGGGGAGCTGTTTTTT. This translates into CASSSRGAGELFF. V and J are TRBV2 and TRBJ2-2; D tentatively reads TRBD1 or TRBD2 (5 bases each). Germline values: CDR1 SNHLY, CDR2 FYNNEI. This CDR3 is built from 13 residues. Deletions cut 5 bases from V and 6 bases from J, with 10 bases between.

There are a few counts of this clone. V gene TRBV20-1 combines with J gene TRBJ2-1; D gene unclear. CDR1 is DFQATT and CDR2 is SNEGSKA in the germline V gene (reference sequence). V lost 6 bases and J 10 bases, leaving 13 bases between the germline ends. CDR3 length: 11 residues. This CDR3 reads CSAWTEREQFF. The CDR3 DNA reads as TGCAGTGCGTGGACCGAACGCGAGCAGTTCTTC.

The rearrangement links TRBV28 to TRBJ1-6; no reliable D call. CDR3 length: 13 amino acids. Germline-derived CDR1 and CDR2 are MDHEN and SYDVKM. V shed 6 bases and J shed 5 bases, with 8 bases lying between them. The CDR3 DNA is TGTGCCAGCAGCCCCCGTAATAATTCACCCCTCCACTTT. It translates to CASSPRNNSPLHF.

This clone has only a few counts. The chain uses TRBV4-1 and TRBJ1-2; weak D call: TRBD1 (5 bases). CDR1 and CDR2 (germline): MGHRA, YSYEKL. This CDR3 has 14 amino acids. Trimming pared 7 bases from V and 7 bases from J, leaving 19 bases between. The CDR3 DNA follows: TGCGCCAGCACCCCGGGACCTCGAGGCGGTGGCTACACCTTC. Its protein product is CASTPGPRGGGYTF.